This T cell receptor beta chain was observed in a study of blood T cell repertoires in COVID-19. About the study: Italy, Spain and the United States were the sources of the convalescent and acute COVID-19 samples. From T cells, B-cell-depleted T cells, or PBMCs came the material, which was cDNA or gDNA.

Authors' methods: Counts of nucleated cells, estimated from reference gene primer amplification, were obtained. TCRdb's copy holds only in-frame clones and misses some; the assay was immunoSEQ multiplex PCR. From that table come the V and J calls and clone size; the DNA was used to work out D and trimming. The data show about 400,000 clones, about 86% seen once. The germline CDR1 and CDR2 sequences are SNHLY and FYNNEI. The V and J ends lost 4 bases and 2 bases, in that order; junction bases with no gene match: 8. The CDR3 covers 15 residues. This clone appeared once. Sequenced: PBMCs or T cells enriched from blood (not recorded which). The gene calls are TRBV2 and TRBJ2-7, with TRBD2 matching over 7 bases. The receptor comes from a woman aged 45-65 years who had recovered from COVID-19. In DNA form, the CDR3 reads TGTGCCAGCAGTGGGGTTTCGGCGGGGGCCTACGAGCAGTACTTC. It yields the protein CASSGVSAGAYEQYF. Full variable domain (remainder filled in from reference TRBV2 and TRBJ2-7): EPEVTQTPSHQVTQMGQEVILRCVPISNHLYFYWYRQILGQKVEFLVSFYNNEISEKSEIFDDQFSVERPDGSNFTLKIRSTKLEDSAMYFCASSGVSAGAYEQYFGPGTRLTVT.